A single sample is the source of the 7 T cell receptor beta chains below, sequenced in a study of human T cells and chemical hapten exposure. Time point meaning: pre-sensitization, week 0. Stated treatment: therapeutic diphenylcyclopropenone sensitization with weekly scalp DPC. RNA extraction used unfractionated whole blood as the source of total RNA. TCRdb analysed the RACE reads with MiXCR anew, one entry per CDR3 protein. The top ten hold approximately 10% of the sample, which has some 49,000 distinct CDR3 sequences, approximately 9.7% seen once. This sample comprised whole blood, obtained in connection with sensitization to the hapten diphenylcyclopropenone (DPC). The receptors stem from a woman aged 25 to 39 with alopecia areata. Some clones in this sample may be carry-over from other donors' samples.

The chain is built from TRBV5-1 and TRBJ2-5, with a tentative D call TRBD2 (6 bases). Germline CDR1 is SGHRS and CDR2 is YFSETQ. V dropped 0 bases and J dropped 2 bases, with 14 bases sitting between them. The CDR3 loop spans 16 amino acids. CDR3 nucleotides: TGCGCCAGCAGCTTGGCCCTAGCGTTGGGGCAAGAGACCCAGTACTTC. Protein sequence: CASSLALALGQETQYF.

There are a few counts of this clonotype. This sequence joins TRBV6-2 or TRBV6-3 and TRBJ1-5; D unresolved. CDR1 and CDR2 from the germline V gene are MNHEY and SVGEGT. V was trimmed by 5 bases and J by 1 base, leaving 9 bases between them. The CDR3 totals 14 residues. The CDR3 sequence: CASSKSGSNQPQHF. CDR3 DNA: TGTGCCAGCAGTAAGTCGGGGAGCAATCAGCCCCAGCATTTT.

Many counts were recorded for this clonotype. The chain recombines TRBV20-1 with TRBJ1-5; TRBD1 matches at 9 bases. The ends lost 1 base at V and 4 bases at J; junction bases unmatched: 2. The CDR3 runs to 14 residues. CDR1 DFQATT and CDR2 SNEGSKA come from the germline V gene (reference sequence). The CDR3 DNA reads TGCAGTGCTAGAGCCGGGACAGGGAATCAGCCCCAGCATTTT. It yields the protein CSARAGTGNQPQHF.

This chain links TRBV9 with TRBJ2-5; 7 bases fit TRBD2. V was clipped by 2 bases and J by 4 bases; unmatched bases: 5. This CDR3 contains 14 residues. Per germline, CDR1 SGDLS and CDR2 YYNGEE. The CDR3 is CASSVAGTTETQYF. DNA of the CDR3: TGTGCCAGCAGCGTCGCAGGGACTACAGAGACCCAGTACTTC.

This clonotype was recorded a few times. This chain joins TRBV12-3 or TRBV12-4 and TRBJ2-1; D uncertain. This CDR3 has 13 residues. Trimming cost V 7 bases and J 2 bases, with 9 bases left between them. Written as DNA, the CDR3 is TGTGCCAGCACTACCAGGACCTACAATGAGCAGTTCTTC. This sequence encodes CASTTRTYNEQFF.

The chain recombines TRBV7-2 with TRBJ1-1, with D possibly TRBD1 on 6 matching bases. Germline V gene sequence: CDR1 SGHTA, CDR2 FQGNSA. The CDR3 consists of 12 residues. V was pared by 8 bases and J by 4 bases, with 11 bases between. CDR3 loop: CASGGGFTEAFF. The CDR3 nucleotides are TGTGCCAGCGGAGGGGGGTTCACTGAAGCTTTCTTT.

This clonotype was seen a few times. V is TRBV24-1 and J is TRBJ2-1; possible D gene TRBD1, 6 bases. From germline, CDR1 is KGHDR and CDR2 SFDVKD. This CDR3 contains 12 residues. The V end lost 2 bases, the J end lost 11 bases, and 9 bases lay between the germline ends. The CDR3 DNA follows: TGTGCCACCAGTGATTGTACAGGGCAGCAGTTCTTC. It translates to CATSDCTGQQFF.